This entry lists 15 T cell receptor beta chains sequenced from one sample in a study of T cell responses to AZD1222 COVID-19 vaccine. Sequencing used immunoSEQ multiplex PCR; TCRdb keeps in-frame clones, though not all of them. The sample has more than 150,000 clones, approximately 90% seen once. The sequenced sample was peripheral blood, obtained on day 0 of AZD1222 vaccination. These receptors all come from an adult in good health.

The CDR3 DNA is TGTGCCAGCAGCACGACACCTAACTATGGCTACACCTTC. Translated, it gives CASSTTPNYGYTF. The V and J genes are TRBV5-4 and TRBJ1-2, with D unresolved. Germline-derived CDR1 and CDR2 are SGHNT and YYREEE (reference sequence). This CDR3 region has 13 residues. V was cut by 4 bases and J by 0 bases, with 7 bases left in between.

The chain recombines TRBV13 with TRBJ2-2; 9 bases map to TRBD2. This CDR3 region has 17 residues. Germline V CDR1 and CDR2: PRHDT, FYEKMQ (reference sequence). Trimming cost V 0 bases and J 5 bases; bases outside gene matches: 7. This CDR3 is CASSLGRGGRATGELFF. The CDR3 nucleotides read TGTGCCAGCAGCTTAGGCCGTGGCGGGAGGGCGACCGGGGAGCTGTTTTTT.

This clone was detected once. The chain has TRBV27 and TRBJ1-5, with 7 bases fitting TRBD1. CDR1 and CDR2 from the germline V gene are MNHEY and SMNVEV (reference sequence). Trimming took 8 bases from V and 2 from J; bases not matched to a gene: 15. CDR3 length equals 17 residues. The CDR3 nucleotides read TGTGCCAGCCGATTACAGGGGCGGTCTATAGGCAATCAGCCCCAGCATTTT. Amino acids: CASRLQGRSIGNQPQHF.

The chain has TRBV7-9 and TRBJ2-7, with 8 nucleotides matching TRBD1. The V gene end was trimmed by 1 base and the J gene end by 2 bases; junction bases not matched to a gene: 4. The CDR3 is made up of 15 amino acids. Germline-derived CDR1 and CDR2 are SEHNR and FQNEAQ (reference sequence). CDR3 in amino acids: CASSLGGQGAYEQYF. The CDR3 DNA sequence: TGTGCCAGCAGCTTAGGAGGACAGGGTGCCTACGAGCAGTACTTC. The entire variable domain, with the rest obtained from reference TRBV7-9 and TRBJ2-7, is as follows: DTGVSQNPRHKITKRGQNVTFRCDPISEHNRLYWYRQTLGQGPEFLTYFQNEAQLEKSRLLSDRFSAERPKGSFSTLEIQRTEQGDSAMYLCASSLGGQGAYEQYFGPGTRLTVT.

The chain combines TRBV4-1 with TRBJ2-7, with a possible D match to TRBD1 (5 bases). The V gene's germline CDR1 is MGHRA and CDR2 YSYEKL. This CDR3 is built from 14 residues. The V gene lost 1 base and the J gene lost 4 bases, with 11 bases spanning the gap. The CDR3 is CASSQAMDTYEQYF. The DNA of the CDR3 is TGCGCCAGCAGCCAAGCCATGGACACTTACGAGCAGTACTTC.

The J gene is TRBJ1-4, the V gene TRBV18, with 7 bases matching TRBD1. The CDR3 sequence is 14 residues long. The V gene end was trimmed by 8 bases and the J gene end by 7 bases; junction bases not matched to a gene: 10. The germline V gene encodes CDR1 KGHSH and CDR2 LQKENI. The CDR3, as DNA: TGTGCCAGCGCCGTAGGGGGCGTTGGTGAAAAACTGTTTTTT. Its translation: CASAVGGVGEKLFF.

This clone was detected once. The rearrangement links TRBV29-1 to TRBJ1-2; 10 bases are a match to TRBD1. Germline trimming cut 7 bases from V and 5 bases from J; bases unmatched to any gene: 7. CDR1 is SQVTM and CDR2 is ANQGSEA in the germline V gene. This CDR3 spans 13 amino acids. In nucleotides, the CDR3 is TGCAGCGACCGACAGGGGGCAGGGTATGGCTACACCTTC. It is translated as CSDRQGAGYGYTF.

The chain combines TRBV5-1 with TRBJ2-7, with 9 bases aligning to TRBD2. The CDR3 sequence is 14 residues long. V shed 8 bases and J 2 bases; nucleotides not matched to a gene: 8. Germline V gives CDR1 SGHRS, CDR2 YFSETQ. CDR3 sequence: CASSSSGATYEQYF. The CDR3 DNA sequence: TGCGCCAGTAGTTCTAGCGGGGCAACCTACGAGCAGTACTTC. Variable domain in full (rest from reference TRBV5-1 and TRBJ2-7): KAGVTQTPRYLIKTRGQQVTLSCSPISGHRSVSWYQQTPGQGLQFLFEYFSETQRNKGNFPGRFSGRQFSNSRSEMNVSTLELGDSALYLCASSSSGATYEQYFGPGTRLTVT.

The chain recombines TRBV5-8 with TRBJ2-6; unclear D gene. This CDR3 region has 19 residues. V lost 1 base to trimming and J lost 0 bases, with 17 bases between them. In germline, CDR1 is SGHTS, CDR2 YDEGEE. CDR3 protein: CASSLYVRSFSSGANVLTF. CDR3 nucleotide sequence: TGTGCCAGCAGCTTGTACGTCCGCTCATTCAGCTCTGGGGCCAACGTCCTGACTTTC.

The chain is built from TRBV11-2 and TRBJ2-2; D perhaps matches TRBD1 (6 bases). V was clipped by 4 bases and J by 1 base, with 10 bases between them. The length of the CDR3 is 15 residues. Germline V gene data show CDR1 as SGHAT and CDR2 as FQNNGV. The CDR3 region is CASSSQGMNTGELFF. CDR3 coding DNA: TGTGCCAGCAGCTCACAGGGAATGAACACCGGGGAGCTGTTTTTT. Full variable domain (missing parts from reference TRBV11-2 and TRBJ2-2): EAGVAQSPRYKIIEKRQSVAFWCNPISGHATLYWYQQILGQGPKLLIQFQNNGVVDDSQLPKDRFSAERLKGVDSTLKIQPAKLEDSAVYLCASSSQGMNTGELFFGEGSRLTVL.

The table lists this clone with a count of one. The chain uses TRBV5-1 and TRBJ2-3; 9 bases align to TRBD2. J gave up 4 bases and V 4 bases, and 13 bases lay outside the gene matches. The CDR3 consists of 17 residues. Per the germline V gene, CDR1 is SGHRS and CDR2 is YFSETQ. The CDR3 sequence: CASSENVASGDADTQYF. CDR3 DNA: TGCGCCAGCAGCGAAAACGTCGCTAGCGGGGATGCAGATACGCAGTATTTT.

The CDR3 nucleotides read TGTGCCAGCAGTGAGTTGCCCCTACAGGTCACTAATGAAAAACTGTTTTTT. It encodes CASSELPLQVTNEKLFF. The gene calls are TRBV2 and TRBJ1-4; a possible D gene is TRBD1 (5 bases). CDR1 and CDR2 from the germline V gene are SNHLY and FYNNEI. V was trimmed by 3 bases and J by 2 bases, leaving 16 bases between them. CDR3 length: 17 residues.

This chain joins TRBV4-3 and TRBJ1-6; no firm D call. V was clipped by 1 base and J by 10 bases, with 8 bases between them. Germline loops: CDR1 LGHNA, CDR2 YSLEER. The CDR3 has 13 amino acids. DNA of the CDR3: TGCGCCAGCAGCCAAGCCCCGGGATCACCCCTCCACTTT. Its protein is CASSQAPGSPLHF.

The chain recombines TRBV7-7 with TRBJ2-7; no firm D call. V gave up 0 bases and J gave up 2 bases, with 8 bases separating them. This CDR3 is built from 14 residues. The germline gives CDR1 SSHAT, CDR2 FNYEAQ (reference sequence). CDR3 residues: CASSLAPGTYEQYF. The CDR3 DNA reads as TGTGCCAGCAGCTTAGCCCCAGGAACCTACGAGCAGTACTTC.

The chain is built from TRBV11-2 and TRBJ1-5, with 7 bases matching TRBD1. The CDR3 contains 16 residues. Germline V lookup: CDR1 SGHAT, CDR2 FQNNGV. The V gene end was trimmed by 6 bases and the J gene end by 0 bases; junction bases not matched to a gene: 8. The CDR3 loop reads CASSFHRGNSNQPQHF. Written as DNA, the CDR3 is TGTGCCAGCAGTTTTCACAGGGGAAATAGCAATCAGCCCCAGCATTTT.